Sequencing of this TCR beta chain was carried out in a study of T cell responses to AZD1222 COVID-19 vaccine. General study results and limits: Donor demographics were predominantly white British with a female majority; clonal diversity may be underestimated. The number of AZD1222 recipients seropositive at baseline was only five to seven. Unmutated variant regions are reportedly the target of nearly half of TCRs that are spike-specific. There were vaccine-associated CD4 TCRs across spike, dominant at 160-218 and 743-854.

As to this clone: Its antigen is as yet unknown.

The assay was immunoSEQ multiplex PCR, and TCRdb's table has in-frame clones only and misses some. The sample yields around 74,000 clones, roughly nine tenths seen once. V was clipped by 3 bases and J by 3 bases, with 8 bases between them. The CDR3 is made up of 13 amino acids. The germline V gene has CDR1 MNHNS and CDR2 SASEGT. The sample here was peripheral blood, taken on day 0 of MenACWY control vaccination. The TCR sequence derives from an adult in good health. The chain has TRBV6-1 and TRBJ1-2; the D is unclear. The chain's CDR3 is CASSEGRDYGYTF. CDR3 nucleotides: TGTGCCAGCAGTGAGGGTAGGGACTATGGCTACACCTTC.